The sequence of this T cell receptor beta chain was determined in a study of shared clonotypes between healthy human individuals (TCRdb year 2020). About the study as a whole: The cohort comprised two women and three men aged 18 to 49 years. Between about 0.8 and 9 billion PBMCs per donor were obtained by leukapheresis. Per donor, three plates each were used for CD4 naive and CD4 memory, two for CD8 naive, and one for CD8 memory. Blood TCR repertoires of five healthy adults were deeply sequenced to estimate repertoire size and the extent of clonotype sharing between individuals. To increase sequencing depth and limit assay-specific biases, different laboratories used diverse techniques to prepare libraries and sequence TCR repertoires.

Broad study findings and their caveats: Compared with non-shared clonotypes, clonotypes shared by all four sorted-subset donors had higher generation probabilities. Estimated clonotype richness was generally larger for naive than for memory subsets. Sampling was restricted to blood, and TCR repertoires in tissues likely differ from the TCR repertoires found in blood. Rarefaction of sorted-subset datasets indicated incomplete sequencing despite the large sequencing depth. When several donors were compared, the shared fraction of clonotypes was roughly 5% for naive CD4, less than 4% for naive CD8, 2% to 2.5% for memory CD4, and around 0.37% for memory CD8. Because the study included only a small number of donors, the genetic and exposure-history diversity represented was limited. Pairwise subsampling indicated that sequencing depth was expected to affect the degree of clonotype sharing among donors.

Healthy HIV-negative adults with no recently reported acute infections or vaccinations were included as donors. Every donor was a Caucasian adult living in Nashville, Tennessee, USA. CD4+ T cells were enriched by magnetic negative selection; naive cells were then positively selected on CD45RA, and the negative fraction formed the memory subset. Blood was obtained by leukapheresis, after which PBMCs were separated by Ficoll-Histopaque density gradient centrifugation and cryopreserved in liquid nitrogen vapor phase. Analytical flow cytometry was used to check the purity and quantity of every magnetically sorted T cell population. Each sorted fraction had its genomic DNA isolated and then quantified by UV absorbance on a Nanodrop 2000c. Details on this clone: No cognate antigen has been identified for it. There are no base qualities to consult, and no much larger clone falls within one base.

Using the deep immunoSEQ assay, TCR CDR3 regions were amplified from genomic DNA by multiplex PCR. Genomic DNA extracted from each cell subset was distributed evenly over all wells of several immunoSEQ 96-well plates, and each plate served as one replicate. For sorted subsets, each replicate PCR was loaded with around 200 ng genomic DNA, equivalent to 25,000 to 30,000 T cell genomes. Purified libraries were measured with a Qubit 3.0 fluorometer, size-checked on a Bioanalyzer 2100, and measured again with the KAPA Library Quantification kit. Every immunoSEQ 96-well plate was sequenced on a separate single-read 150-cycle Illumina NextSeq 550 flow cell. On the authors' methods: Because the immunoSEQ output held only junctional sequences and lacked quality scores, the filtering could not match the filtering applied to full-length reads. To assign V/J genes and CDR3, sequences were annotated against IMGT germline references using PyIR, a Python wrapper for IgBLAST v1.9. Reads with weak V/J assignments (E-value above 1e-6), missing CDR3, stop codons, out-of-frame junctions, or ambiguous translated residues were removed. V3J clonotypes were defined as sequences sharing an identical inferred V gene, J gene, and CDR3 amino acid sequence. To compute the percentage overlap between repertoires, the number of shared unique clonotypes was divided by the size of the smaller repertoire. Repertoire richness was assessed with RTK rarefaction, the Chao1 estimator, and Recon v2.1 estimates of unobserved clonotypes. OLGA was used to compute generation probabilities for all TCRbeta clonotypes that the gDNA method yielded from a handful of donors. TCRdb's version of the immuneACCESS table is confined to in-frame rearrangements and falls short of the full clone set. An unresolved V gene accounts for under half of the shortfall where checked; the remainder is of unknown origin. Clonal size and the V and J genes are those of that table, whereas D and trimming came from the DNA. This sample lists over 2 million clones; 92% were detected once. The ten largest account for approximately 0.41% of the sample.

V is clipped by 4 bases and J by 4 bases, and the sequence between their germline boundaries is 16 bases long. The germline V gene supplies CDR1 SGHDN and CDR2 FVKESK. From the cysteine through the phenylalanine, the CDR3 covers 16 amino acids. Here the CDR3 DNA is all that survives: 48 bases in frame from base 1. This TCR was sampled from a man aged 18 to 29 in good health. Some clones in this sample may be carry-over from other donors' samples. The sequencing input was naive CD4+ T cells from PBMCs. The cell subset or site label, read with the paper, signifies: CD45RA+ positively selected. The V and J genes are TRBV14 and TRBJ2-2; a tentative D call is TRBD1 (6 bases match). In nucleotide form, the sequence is TGTGCCAGCAGCCCACACAGGGTACCGACCACCGGGGAGCTGTTTTTT. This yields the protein CASSPHRVPTTGELFF.